Listed below are T cell receptor beta chains from one sample, sequenced in a study of T cell responses to AZD1222 COVID-19 vaccine. Sequenced by immunoSEQ multiplex PCR; TCRdb stores in-frame clones only, minus some. The sample carries about 88,000 clones, about nine tenths recorded once. The input for sequencing was peripheral blood, taken 28 days after the second AZD1222 dose. These receptors were collected from an adult who received the AZD1222 COVID-19 vaccine. CDR3s include the opening cysteine and the closing phenylalanine or tryptophan. Fields, in order: J gene, V gene, clone size, D gene, CDR3 protein, CDR3 DNA. A D gene is named only where the DNA matches it firmly. Only part of the rows carry a size: once, few, many, or a class if the clone is expanded.

TRBJ1-1,TRBV3-1/TRBV3-2,-,-,CASSPNPQGMLNTEAFF,TGTGCCAGCAGCCCGAACCCACAGGGTATGCTGAACACTGAAGCTTTCTTT
TRBJ2-1,TRBV5-1,-,-,CASSLAVSYNEQFF,TGCGCCAGCAGCTTAGCGGTCTCCTACAATGAGCAGTTCTTC
TRBJ1-2,TRBV5-1,few,-,CASIPGPGNYGYTF,TGCGCCAGCATCCCCGGGCCGGGGAACTATGGCTACACCTTC
TRBJ2-7,TRBV2,-,-,CASRASGYEQYF,TGTGCCAGCAGAGCGAGCGGCTACGAGCAGTACTTC
TRBJ1-3,TRBV7-3,-,-,CASSSPPGASGNTIYF,TGTGCCAGCAGCTCACCCCCCGGGGCCTCTGGAAACACCATATATTTT
TRBJ2-6,TRBV19,-,-,CASSTNRLGQLSGANVLTF,TGTGCCAGTAGTACTAATCGACTAGGACAGCTCTCTGGGGCCAACGTCCTGACTTTC
TRBJ1-6,TRBV19,-,TRBD1,CASSPRTGELGNSPLHF,TGTGCCAGTAGTCCGCGGACAGGGGAATTAGGTAATTCACCCCTCCACTTT
TRBJ2-5,TRBV20-1,-,-,CSATSQETQYF,TGCAGTGCCACGAGTCAGGAGACCCAGTACTTC
TRBJ2-1,TRBV7-2,-,TRBD2,CASSPTSGGANEQFF,TGTGCCAGCAGTCCTACTAGCGGGGGGGCAAATGAGCAGTTCTTC
TRBJ1-3,TRBV7-2,-,-,CASSLLGANSGNTIYF,TGTGCCAGCAGCTTACTAGGGGCCAACTCTGGAAACACCATATATTTT
TRBJ1-4,TRBV19,-,TRBD1,CASSPTGGEKLFF,TGTGCCAGTAGTCCGACAGGGGGGGAAAAACTGTTTTTT
TRBJ1-1,TRBV6-5,few,-,CASSPSLGHTEAFF,TGTGCCAGCAGTCCCTCTTTGGGTCACACTGAAGCTTTCTTT
TRBJ1-2,TRBV5-6,-,-,CASSFNPGILGNYGYTF,TGTGCCAGCAGCTTCAATCCGGGGATTCTTGGAAACTATGGCTACACCTTC
TRBJ2-2,TRBV6-5,-,TRBD1,CASRAGGRTGELFF,TGTGCCAGCCGGGCAGGGGGCCGGACCGGGGAGCTGTTTTTT
TRBJ1-3,TRBV19,-,TRBD1,CASSRGDRGNTIYF,TGTGCCAGTAGTAGAGGGGACAGAGGAAACACCATATATTTT
TRBJ1-5,TRBV7-2,-,-,CASSFAVNQPQHF,TGTGCCAGCAGCTTCGCCGTCAATCAGCCCCAGCATTTT
TRBJ1-1,TRBV18,-,-,CASSPLRTPNTEAFF,TGTGCCAGCTCACCACTCCGGACACCAAACACTGAAGCTTTCTTT
TRBJ2-2,TRBV21-1,-,-,CASSKALWGSPNTGELFF,TGTGCCAGCAGCAAAGCCTTATGGGGTAGCCCGAACACCGGGGAGCTGTTTTTT
TRBJ1-1,TRBV5-1,once,-,CASSYQASNTEAFF,TGCGCCAGCAGCTACCAGGCTTCGAACACTGAAGCTTTCTTT
TRBJ2-1,TRBV7-6,-,TRBD1,CASSTGTGGNEQFF,TGTGCCAGCAGCACCGGGACAGGGGGCAATGAGCAGTTCTTC
TRBJ1-4,TRBV5-4,few,TRBD1,CASSRGTGLREKLFF,TGTGCCAGCAGCAGAGGGACAGGGTTAAGGGAAAAACTGTTTTTT
TRBJ1-4,TRBV30,-,-,CAWSVLGNEKLFF,TGTGCCTGGAGTGTACTCGGGAATGAAAAACTGTTTTTT
TRBJ2-2,TRBV19,-,TRBD1,CASSEPGQGSTGELFF,TGTGCCAGTAGTGAACCGGGACAGGGATCCACCGGGGAGCTGTTTTTT
TRBJ2-3,TRBV24-1,-,-,CATSDILAGDTQYF,TGTGCCACCAGTGATATCCTAGCTGGGGATACGCAGTATTTT
TRBJ1-1,TRBV7-8,-,-,CASSLVSPGRMNTEAFF,TGTGCCAGCAGCTTAGTTTCCCCGGGACGGATGAACACTGAAGCTTTCTTT
TRBJ1-4,TRBV28,-,-,CASRSPVPNEKLFF,TGTGCCAGCAGGAGCCCGGTTCCTAATGAAAAACTGTTTTTT
TRBJ2-3,TRBV7-9,-,-,CASSFLGRGPRGDTQYF,TGTGCCAGCAGCTTTTTAGGACGGGGGCCCCGGGGAGATACGCAGTATTTT
TRBJ1-1,TRBV6-5,-,-,CASRQTGNTEAFF,TGTGCCAGCAGACAGACAGGGAACACTGAAGCTTTCTTT
TRBJ2-1,TRBV13,-,TRBD2,CASSDSRGGNNEQFF,TGTGCCAGCAGCGACTCCCGGGGGGGAAACAATGAGCAGTTCTTC
TRBJ2-1,TRBV19,-,-,CASGGNEQFF,TGTGCCAGTGGGGGGAATGAGCAGTTCTTC
TRBJ1-2,TRBV27,-,TRBD1,CASSLYRGLDGYTF,TGTGCCAGCAGTCTTTACAGGGGATTGGATGGCTACACCTTC
TRBJ2-1,TRBV7-3,-,TRBD1,CASSLTGQGSYNEQFF,TGTGCCAGCAGCTTAACGGGACAGGGCTCCTACAATGAGCAGTTCTTC
TRBJ1-2,TRBV9,-,-,CASSPGPPVDGYTF,TGTGCCAGCAGCCCTGGACCCCCAGTCGATGGCTACACCTTC
TRBJ2-1,TRBV24-1,once,TRBD1,CATSDSDRGLDNEQFF,TGTGCCACCAGTGATTCGGACAGGGGGCTGGACAATGAGCAGTTCTTC
TRBJ2-5,TRBV19,-,TRBD1,CASSIRGRQETQYF,TGTGCCAGTAGTATCAGGGGGCGGCAAGAGACCCAGTACTTC
TRBJ2-3,TRBV2,-,-,CASSVLQGLSTDTQYF,TGTGCCAGCAGCGTACTACAGGGTCTCAGCACAGATACGCAGTATTTT
TRBJ2-4,TRBV4-3,-,TRBD2,CASSQDPSGGVAKNIQYF,TGCGCCAGCAGCCAAGATCCTAGCGGGGGTGTAGCCAAAAACATTCAGTACTTC
TRBJ1-1,TRBV5-5,-,-,CASSSLYTEAFF,TGTGCCAGCAGCTCCCTTTACACTGAAGCTTTCTTT
TRBJ1-3,TRBV9,-,-,CASSVDPNGNTIYF,TGTGCCAGCAGCGTAGACCCAAATGGAAACACCATATATTTT
TRBJ1-2,TRBV7-2,once,-,CASSPADHYGYTF,TGTGCCAGCAGCCCAGCAGACCACTATGGCTACACCTTC
TRBJ1-4,TRBV7-2,-,TRBD1,CASSSRTGLYEKLFF,TGTGCCAGCAGCTCCCGGACAGGGTTGTATGAAAAACTGTTTTTT
TRBJ2-4,TRBV5-6,-,-,CASSLGQMKNIQYF,TGTGCCAGCAGCTTGGGACAGATGAAAAACATTCAGTACTTC